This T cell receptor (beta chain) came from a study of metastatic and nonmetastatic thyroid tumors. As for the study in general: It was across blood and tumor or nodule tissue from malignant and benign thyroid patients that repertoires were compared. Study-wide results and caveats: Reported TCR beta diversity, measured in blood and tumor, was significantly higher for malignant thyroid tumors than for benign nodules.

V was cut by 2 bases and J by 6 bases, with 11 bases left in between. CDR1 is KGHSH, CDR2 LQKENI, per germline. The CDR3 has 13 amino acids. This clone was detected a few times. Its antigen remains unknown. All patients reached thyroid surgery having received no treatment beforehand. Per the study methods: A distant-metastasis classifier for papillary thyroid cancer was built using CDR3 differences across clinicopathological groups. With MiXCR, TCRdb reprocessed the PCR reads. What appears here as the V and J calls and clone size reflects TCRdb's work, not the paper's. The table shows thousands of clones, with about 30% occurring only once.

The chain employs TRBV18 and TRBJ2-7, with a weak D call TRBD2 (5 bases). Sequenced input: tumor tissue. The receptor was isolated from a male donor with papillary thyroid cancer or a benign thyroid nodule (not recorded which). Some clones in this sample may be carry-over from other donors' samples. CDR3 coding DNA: TGTGCCAGCTCACCAAGCGGTTCTGGCGAGCAGTACTTC. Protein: CASSPSGSGEQYF.